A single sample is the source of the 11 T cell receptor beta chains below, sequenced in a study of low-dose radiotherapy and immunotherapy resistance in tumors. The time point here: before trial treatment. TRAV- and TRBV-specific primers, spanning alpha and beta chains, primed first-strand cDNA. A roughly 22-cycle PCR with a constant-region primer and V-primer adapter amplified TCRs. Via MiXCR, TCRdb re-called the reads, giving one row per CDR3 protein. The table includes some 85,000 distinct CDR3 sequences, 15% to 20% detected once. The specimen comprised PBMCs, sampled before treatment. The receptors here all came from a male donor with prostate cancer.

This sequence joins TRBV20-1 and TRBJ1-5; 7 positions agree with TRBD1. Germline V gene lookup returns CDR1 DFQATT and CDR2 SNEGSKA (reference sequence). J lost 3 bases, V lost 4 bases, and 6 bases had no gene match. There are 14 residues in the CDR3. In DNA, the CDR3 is TGCAGTGCTACCACGGGACAGTTCAATCAGCCCCAGCATTTT. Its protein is CSATTGQFNQPQHF.

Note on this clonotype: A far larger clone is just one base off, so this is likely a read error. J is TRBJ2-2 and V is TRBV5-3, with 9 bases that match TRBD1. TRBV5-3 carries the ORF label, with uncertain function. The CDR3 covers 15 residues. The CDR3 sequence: CASKTGGLNTRELFF. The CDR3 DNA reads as TGTGCCAGCAAGACAGGGGGTCTGAACACCCGGGAGCTGTTTTTT.

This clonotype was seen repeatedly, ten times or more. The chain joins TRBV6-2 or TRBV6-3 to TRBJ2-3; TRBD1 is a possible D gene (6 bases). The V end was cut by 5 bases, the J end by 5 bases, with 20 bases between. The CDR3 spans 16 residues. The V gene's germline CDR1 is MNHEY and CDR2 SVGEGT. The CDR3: CASSPGTPLAGDTQYF. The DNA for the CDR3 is TGTGCCAGCAGTCCCGGGACACCTCTTGCGGGAGATACGCAGTATTTT.

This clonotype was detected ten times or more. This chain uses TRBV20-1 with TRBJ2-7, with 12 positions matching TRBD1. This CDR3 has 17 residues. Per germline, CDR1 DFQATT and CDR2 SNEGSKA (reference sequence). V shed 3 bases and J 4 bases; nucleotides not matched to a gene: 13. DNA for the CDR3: TGCAGTGCTAGCGGGACAGGGGGCACCTTCGGGCTTTACGAGCAGTACTTC. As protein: CSASGTGGTFGLYEQYF.

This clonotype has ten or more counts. The CDR3 region is CASMVATGGPYEQYF. The CDR3 DNA follows: TGTGCCAGCATGGTGGCAACAGGGGGACCCTACGAGCAGTACTTC. The rearrangement uses TRBV6-5 and TRBJ2-7; 8 bases map to TRBD1. J gave up 2 bases and V 7 bases, and 10 bases lay outside the gene matches. This CDR3 region has 15 residues. Germline V gene lookup returns CDR1 MNHEY and CDR2 SVGAGI.

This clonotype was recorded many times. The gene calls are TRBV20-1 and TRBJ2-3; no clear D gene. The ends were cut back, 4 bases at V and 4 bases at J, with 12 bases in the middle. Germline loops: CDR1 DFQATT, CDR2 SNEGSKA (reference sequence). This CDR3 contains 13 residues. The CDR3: CSATSELPDTQYF. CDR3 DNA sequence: TGCAGTGCTACCTCCGAGCTCCCAGATACGCAGTATTTT.

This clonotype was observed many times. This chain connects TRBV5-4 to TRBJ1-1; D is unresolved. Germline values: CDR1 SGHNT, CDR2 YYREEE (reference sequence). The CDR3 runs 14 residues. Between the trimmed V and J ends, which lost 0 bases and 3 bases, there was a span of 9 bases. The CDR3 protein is CASSLGSGDTEAFF. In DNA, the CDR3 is TGTGCCAGCAGCTTGGGGTCCGGGGACACTGAAGCTTTCTTT.

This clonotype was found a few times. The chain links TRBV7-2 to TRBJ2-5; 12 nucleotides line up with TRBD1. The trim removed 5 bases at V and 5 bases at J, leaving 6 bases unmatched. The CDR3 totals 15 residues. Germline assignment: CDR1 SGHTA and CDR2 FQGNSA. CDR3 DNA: TGTGCCAGCAGCCCGGGACAGGGGGCTCGGGAGACCCAGTACTTC. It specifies CASSPGQGARETQYF.

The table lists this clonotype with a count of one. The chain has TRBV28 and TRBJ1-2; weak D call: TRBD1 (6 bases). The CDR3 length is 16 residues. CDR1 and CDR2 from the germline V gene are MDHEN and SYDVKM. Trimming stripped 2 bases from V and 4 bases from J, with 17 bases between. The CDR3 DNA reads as TGTGCCAGCAGTTTAGTTGTTAGCGGGACACCCTATGGCTACACCTTC. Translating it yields CASSLVVSGTPYGYTF.

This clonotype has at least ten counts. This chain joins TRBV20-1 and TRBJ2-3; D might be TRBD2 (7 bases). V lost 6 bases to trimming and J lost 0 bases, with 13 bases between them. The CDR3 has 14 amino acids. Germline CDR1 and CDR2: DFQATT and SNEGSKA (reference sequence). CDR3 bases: TGCAGTGCCACGGCGGGGGCCAGCACAGATACGCAGTATTTT. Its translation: CSATAGASTDTQYF.

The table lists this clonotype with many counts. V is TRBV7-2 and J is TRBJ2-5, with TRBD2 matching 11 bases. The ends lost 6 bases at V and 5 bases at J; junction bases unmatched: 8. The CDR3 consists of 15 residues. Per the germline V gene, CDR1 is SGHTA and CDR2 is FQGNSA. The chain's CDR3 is CASSFSGGAGETQYF. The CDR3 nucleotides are TGTGCCAGCAGTTTTAGCGGGGGGGCCGGGGAGACCCAGTACTTC. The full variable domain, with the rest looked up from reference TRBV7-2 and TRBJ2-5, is GAGVSQSPSNKVTEKGKDVELRCDPISGHTALYWYRQSLGQGLEFLIYFQGNSAPDKSGLPSDRFSAERTGGSVSTLTIQRTQQEDSAVYLCASSFSGGAGETQYFGPGTRLLVL.